The T cell receptor (beta chain) described here comes from a study of T cells after yellow fever vaccination. General observations from the study: Subsequent to the booster, the majority of primary-vaccination clones reappeared (around 95% CD4, approximately 90% CD8). FACS-sorted repertoires might harbor abundant contaminating clonotypes from the bulk population. Clonotypes found in both CD4 and CD8 compartments made up a small share.

TCRdb recomputed calls from the 5' RACE reads with MiXCR, one row per CDR3 protein. The sample lists some 390,000 distinct CDR3 sequences, 6.2% seen once, with about 15% in the top ten. Ten or more counts support this clonotype. The antigen is unknown. CDR3 length equals 15 residues. Trimming took 6 bases from V and 1 from J; bases not matched to a gene: 6. Germline loops: CDR1 SGHNT, CDR2 YYREEE (reference sequence). The rearrangement uses TRBV5-4 and TRBJ2-2, with 7 bases lining up with TRBD1. Sample: PBMCs, taken 5 days after the yellow fever booster vaccination. The source of this sequence is a man aged 25 to 45 who received the YFV17D yellow fever vaccine. The CDR3 region has the DNA TGTGCCAGCACCATTAGGACAGGGAACACCGGGGAGCTGTTTTTT. Translating gives CASTIRTGNTGELFF.